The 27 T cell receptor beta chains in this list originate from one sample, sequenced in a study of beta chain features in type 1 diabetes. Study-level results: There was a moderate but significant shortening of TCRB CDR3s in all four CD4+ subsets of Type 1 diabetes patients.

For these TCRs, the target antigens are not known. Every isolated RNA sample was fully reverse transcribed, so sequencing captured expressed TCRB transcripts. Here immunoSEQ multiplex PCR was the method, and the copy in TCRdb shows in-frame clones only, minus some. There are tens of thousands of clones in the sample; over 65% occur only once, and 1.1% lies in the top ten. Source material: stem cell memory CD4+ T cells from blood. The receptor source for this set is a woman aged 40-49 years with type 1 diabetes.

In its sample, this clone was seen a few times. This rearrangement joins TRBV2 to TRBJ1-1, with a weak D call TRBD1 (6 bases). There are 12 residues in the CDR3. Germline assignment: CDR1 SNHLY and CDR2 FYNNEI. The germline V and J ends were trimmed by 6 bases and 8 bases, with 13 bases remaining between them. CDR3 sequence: CASSVTGPEAFF. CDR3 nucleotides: TGTGCCAGCAGCGTCACAGGGCCCGAAGCTTTCTTT.

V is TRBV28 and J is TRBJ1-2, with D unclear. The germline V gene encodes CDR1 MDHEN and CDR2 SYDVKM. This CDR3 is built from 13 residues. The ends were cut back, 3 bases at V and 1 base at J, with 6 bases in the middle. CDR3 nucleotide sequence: TGTGCCAGCAGTTTTGTCCTTAACTATGGCTACACCTTC. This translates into CASSFVLNYGYTF.

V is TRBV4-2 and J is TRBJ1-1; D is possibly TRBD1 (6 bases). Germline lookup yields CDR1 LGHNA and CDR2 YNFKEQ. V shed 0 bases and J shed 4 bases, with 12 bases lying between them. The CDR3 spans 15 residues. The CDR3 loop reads CASSQDQGMGTEAFF. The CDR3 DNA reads TGTGCCAGCAGCCAAGATCAGGGGATGGGCACTGAAGCTTTCTTT.

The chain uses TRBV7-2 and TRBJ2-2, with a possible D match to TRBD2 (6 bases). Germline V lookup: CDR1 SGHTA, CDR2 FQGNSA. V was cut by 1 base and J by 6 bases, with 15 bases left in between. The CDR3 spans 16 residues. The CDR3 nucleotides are TGTGCCAGCAGCTTAGGGCCATGGGGGGAGGCCGGGGAGCTGTTTTTT. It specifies CASSLGPWGEAGELFF.

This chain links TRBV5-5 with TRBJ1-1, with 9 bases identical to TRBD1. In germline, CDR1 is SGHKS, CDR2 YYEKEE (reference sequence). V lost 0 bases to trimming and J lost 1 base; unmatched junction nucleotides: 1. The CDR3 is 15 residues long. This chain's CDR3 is CASSLEDRGNTEAFF. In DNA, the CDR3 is TGTGCCAGCAGCTTGGAGGACAGGGGGAACACTGAAGCTTTCTTT.

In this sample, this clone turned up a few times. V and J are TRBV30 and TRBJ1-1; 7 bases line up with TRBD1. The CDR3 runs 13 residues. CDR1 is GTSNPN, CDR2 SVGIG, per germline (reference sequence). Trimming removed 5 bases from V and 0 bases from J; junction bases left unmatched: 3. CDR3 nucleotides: TGTGCCTGGGGGGGACAGTTGAACACTGAAGCTTTCTTT. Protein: CAWGGQLNTEAFF.

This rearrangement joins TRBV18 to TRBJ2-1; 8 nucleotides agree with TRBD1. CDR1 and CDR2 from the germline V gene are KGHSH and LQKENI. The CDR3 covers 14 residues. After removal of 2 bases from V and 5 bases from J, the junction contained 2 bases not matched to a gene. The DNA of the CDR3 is TGTGCCAGCTCACCAAGGGGACAGGACAATGAGCAGTTCTTC. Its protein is CASSPRGQDNEQFF.

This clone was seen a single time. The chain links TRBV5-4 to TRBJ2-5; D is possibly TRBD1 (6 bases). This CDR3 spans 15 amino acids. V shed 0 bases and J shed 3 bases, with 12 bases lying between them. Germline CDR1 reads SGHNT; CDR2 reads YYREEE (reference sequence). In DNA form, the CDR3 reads TGTGCCAGCAGCTTGGGGGGGCGGGTGGAAGAGACCCAGTACTTC. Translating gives CASSLGGRVEETQYF.

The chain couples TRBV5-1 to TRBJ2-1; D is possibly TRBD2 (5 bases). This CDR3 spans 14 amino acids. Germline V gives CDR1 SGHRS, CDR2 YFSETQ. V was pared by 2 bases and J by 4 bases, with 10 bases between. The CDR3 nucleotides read TGCGCCAGCAGCTTTGCACTAGAGTACAATGAGCAGTTCTTC. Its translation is CASSFALEYNEQFF.

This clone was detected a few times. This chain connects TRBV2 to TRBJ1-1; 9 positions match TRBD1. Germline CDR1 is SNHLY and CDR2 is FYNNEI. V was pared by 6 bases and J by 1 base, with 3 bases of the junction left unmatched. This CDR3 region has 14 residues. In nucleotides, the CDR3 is TGTGCCAGCAGAATACAGGGGGCGAACACTGAAGCTTTCTTT. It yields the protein CASRIQGANTEAFF.

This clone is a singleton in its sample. Written as DNA, the CDR3 is TGTGCCAGCAGCCTCCGGCAGGGATACGAGCAGTACTTC. This sequence encodes CASSLRQGYEQYF. The chain employs TRBV11-2 and TRBJ2-7, with D perhaps matching TRBD1 (5 bases). The germline CDR1 and CDR2 sequences are SGHAT and FQNNGV. The CDR3 is made up of 13 amino acids. The V gene lost 5 bases and the J gene lost 4 bases, with 12 bases spanning the gap.

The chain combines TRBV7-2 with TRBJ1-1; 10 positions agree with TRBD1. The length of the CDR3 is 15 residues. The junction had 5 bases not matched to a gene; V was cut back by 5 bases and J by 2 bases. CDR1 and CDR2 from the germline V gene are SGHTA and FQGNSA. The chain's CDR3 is CASSGGQGVNTEAFF. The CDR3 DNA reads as TGTGCCAGCAGCGGCGGACAGGGGGTCAACACTGAAGCTTTCTTT. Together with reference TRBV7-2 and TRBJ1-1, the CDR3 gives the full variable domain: GAGVSQSPSNKVTEKGKDVELRCDPISGHTALYWYRQSLGQGLEFLIYFQGNSAPDKSGLPSDRFSAERTGGSVSTLTIQRTQQEDSAVYLCASSGGQGVNTEAFFGQGTRLTVV.

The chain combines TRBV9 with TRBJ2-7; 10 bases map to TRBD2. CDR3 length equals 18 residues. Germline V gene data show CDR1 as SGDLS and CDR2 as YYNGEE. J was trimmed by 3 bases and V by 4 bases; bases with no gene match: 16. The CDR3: CASSPRGLAGVQSYEQYF. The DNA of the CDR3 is TGTGCCAGCAGCCCCCGGGGTCTAGCGGGAGTCCAGAGCTACGAGCAGTACTTC.

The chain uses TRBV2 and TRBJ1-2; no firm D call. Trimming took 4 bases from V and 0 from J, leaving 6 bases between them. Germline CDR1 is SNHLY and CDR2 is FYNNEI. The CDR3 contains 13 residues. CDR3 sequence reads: CASSVAANYGYTF. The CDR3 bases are TGTGCCAGCAGTGTGGCAGCTAACTATGGCTACACCTTC.

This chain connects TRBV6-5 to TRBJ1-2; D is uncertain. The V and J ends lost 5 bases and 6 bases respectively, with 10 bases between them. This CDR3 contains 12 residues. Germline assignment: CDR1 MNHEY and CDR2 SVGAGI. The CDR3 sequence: CASSKTGDGYTF. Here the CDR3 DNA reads TGTGCCAGCAGTAAAACCGGGGATGGCTACACCTTC.

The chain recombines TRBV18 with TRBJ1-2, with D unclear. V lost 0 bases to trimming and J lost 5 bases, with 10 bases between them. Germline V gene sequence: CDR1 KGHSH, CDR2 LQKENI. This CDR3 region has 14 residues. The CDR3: CASSPPREAYGYTF. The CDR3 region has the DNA TGTGCCAGCTCACCACCCCGAGAAGCATATGGCTACACCTTC.

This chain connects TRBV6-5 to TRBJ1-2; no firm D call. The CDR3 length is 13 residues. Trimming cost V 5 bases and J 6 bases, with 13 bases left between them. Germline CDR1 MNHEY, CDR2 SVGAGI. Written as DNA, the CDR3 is TGTGCCAGCAGTCCGACACTTGGAAATGGCTACACCTTC. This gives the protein CASSPTLGNGYTF.

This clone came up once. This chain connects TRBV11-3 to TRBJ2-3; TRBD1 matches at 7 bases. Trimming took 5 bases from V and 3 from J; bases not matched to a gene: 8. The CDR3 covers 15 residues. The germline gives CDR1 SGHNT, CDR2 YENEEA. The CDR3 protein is CASSKGQVGTDTQYF. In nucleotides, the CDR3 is TGTGCCAGCAGCAAAGGACAGGTGGGAACAGATACGCAGTATTTT.

CDR3 in amino acids: CASSEALPSTDTQYF. The DNA of the CDR3 is TGTGCCAGCAGTGAAGCCCTACCTAGCACAGATACGCAGTATTTT. This chain links TRBV6-1 with TRBJ2-3, with D unclear. The ends were cut back, 0 bases at V and 0 bases at J, with 7 bases in the middle. Germline CDR1 and CDR2: MNHNS and SASEGT. This CDR3 contains 15 residues.

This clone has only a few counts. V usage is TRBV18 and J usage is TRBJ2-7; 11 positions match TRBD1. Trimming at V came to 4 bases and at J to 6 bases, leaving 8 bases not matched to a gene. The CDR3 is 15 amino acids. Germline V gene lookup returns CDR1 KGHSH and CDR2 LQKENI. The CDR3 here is CASSLIGQGASEQYF. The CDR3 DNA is TGTGCCAGCTCACTCATCGGACAGGGGGCTAGCGAGCAGTACTTC.

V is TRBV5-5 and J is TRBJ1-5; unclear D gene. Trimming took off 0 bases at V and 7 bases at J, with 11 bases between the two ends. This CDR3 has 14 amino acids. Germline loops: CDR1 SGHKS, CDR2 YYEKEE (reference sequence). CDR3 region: CASSLVEGSQPQHF. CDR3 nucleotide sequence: TGTGCCAGCAGCTTGGTCGAGGGCAGCCAGCCCCAGCATTTT.

The CDR3 is CASSPDTFNQPQHF. CDR3 sequence (DNA): TGTGCCAGCAGCCCCGACACGTTCAATCAGCCCCAGCATTTT. This chain links TRBV5-5 with TRBJ1-5; no clear D. CDR3 length equals 14 residues. The germline CDR1 and CDR2 sequences are SGHKS and YYEKEE (reference sequence). Trimming took off 4 bases at V and 3 bases at J, with 11 bases between the two ends.

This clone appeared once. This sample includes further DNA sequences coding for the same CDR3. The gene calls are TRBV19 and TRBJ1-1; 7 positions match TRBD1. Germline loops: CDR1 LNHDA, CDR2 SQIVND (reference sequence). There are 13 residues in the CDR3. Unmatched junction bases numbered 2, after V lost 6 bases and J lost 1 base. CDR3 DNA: TGTGCCAGTAGCCGACAGGGGAACACTGAAGCTTTCTTT. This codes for CASSRQGNTEAFF.

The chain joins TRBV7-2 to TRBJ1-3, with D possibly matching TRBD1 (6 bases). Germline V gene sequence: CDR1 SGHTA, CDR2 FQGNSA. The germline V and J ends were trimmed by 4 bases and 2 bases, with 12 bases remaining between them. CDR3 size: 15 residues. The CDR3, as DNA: TGTGCCAGCAGCTCCCGGACAGCGACTGGAAACACCATATATTTT. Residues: CASSSRTATGNTIYF.

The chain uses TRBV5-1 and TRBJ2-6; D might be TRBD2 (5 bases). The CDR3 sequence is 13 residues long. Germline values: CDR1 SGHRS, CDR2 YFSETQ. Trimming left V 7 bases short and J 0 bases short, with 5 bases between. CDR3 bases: TGCGCCAGCGGGAGCTCTGGGGCCAACGTCCTGACTTTC. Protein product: CASGSSGANVLTF.

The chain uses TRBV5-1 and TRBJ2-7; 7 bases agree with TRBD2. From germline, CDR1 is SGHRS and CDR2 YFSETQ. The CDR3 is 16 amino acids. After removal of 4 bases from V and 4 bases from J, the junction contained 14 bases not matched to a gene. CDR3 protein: CASSPRPPGEGYEQYF. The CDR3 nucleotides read TGCGCCAGCAGCCCGCGGCCCCCGGGGGAGGGATACGAGCAGTACTTC.

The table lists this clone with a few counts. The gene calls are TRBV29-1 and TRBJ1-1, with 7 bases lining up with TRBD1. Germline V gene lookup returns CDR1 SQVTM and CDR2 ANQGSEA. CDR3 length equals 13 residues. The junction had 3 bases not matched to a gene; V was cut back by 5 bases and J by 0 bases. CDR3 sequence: CSVNRGVNTEAFF. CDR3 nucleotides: TGCAGCGTTAACAGGGGAGTGAACACTGAAGCTTTCTTT.